Following are 4 T cell receptor beta chains from one sample sequenced in a study of neurological immune-mediated disorders. TCRdb processed the 5' RACE reads anew with MiXCR; each CDR3 protein has one entry. The table lists about 20,000 distinct CDR3 sequences, 6.5% to 9% of them singletons, with about a sixth in the top ten. Sequenced material: CD8+ T cells from blood. These receptors were taken from a woman in her thirties with HTLV-1-associated myelopathy (HAM/TSP).

In its sample, this clonotype was seen many times. J is TRBJ1-2 and V is TRBV9, with a tentative D call TRBD1 (5 bases). The CDR3 length is 14 residues. Germline loops: CDR1 SGDLS, CDR2 YYNGEE. V was cut by 5 bases and J by 5 bases, with 16 bases left in between. CDR3 coding DNA: TGTGCCAGCAGGGCGAATCAGGGCAGTTATGGCTACACCTTC. Amino acid sequence: CASRANQGSYGYTF.

In its sample, this clonotype was seen many times. The genes are TRBV16 and TRBJ1-5; D is ambiguous. The CDR3 loop spans 15 amino acids. Deletions cut 4 bases from V and 1 base from J, with 11 bases between. The V gene's germline CDR1 is KGHSY and CDR2 FQNENV. CDR3 residues: CASSPEGWSNQPQHF. The CDR3 coding sequence is TGTGCCAGCAGCCCTGAGGGTTGGAGCAATCAGCCCCAGCATTTT.

This clonotype appeared many times. The chain carries TRBV5-1 and TRBJ1-2; possible D gene TRBD1, 6 bases. The germline CDR1 and CDR2 sequences are SGHRS and YFSETQ. The V end lost 0 bases, the J end lost 4 bases, and 13 bases lay between the germline ends. This CDR3 is 15 amino acids long. DNA of the CDR3: TGCGCCAGCAGCTTGGGGACAGAGGGAATCTATGGCTACACCTTC. It codes for CASSLGTEGIYGYTF.

This clonotype showed up many times. The genes are TRBV12-3 or TRBV12-4 and TRBJ1-5; 8 bases agree with TRBD1. This CDR3 spans 15 amino acids. J was trimmed by 9 bases and V by 5 bases; bases with no gene match: 12. CDR3 DNA sequence: TGTGCCAGCAGTCCGGACAGGGACTTTTTTGGGCCCCAGCATTTT. Translated: CASSPDRDFFGPQHF.